This TCR beta chain was documented in a study of T cell repertoires in cytomegalovirus infection. On the study more broadly: HLA-B-restricted CMV epitopes that are well studied, plus recently identified HLA-C-restricted ones, were used by the study. In public TCR beta signatures, there were indications of both CMV infection and matching HLA type.

Trimming left V 5 bases short and J 4 bases short, with 11 bases between. The CDR3 totals 13 residues. Regarding this clonotype: What it binds is unknown.

TCRdb reanalysed the reads using MiXCR and keeps one entry per CDR3 protein. The sample includes roughly 990,000 distinct CDR3 sequences, around a third of them seen just once. The V and J genes are TRBV12-3 or TRBV12-4 and TRBJ1-2, with unresolved D. The material sequenced was cultured CD8+ T cells from PBMCs, taken from culture after CMV antigen stimulation. This sequence was found in a human donor in good health (CMV status not recorded). Some clones in this sample may be carry-over from other donors' samples. In DNA, the CDR3 is TGTGCCAGCAGTCAATCTCTGAGCTATGGCTACACCTTC. It codes for CASSQSLSYGYTF.